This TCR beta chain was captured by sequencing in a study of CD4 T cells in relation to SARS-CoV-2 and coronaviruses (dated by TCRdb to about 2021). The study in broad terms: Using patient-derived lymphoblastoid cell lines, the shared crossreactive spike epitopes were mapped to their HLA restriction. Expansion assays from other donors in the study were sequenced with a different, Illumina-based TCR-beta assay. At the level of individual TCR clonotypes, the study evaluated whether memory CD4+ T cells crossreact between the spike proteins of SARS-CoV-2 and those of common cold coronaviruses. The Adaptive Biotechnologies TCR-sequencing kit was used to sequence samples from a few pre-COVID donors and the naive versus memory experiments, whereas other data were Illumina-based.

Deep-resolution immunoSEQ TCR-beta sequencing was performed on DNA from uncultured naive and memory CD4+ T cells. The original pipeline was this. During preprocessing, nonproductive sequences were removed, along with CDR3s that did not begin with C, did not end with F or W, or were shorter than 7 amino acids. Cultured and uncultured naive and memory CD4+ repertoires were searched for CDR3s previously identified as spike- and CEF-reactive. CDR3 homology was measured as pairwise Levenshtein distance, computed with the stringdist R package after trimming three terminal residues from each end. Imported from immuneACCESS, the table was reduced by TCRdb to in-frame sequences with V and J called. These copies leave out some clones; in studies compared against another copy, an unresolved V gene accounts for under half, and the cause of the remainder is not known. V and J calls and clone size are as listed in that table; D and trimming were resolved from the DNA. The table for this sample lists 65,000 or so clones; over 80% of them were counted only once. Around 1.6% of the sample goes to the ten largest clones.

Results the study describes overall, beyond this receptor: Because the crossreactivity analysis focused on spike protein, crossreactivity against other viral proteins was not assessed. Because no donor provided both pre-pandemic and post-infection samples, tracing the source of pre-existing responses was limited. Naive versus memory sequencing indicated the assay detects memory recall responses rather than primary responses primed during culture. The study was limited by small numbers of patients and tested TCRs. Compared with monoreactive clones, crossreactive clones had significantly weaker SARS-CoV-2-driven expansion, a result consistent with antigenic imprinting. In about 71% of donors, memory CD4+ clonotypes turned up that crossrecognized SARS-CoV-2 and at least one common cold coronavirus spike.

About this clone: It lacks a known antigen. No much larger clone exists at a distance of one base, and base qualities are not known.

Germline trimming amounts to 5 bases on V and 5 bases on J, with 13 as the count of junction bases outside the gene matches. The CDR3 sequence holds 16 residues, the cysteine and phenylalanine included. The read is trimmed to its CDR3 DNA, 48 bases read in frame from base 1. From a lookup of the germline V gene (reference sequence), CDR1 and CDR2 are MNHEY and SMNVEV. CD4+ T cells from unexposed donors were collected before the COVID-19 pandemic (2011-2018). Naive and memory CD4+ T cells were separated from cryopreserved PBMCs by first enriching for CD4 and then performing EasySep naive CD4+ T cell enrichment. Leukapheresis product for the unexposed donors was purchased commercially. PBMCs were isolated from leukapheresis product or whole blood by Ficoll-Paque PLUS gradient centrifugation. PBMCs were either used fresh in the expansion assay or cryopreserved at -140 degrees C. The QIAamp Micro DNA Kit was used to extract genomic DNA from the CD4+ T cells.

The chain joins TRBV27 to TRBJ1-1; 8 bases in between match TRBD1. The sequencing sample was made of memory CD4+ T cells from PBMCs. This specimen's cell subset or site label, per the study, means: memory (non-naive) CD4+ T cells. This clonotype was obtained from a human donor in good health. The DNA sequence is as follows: TGTGCCAGCAGTATCGACAGGGGAATCCCAGGGACTGAAGCTTTCTTT. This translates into CASSIDRGIPGTEAFF.